This entry lists 8 T cell receptor beta chains sequenced from one sample in a study of tumor-infiltrating lymphocytes in primary liver carcinoma (TCRdb year 2017). The instrument given in TCRdb is Illumina HiSeq 2500. TCRbeta-specific cDNA was reverse-transcribed from roughly 500 ng total RNA using a constant-region primer and ProtoScript II reverse transcriptase. Three nested multiplex PCR rounds, following a slightly modified ARM-PCR procedure, were used to build the TCRbeta libraries. Each of the first two PCR rounds ran for approximately 10 cycles and used multiplex TRBV1-TRBV30 forward primers together with a Cbeta reverse primer. Through fastp at Q25 and MiXCR, TCRdb rebuilt clones from the public reads, retaining in-frame beta chains. CDR3 protein duplicates are merged, each entry listing the most common genes and DNA. The sample table contains 250,000 to 350,000 distinct CDR3 sequences; only one count was recorded for around three fifths of them. The top ten clones comprise about 17% of the sample.

Blood RNA was extracted from unsorted whole blood using TRIzol reagent, and germline DNA was obtained with the DNeasy Blood & Tissue kit. The sequenced sample was peripheral blood. All receptors come from a woman under 40 with primary liver carcinoma and hepatitis B virus infection.

As to this clonotype: Relative to the germline gene, one junction end is altered; a read error may explain this. The CDR3 here is CVSSLLLSSYNEQFF. The CDR3 region has the DNA TGTGTCAGCAGCCTCCTCCTGAGCTCCTACAATGAGCAGTTCTTC. The V gene is TRBV14, the J gene TRBJ2-1, with D unclear. The CDR3 sequence is 15 residues long. Germline CDR1 is SGHDN and CDR2 is FVKESK.

Notes on this clonotype: A much larger clone differs by one base, so this may be a read error. The rearrangement joins TRBV4-1 to TRBJ1-4; maybe TRBD1 (6 bases). Looked up from germline, CDR1 is MGHRA and CDR2 is YSYEKL. Between the trimmed V and J ends, which lost 4 bases and 7 bases, there was a span of 19 bases. This CDR3 region has 16 residues. CDR3 DNA sequence: TGCGCCAGCAGCCCTCAAAGGGGGATAGCACTTGAAAAACTGTTTTTT. Its protein is CASSPQRGIALEKLFF.

This rearrangement joins TRBV7-8 to TRBJ2-4, with D unresolved. Trimming left V 5 bases short and J 0 bases short, with 8 bases between. From germline, CDR1 is SGHVS and CDR2 FQNEAQ. The CDR3 has 14 amino acids. In nucleotides, the CDR3 is TGTGCCAGCAGCCCCAGGCTAGCCAAAAACATTCAGTACTTC. Translated, it gives CASSPRLAKNIQYF.

This clonotype has just a few counts. The chain recombines TRBV30 with TRBJ2-1; D uncertain. Trimming removed 2 bases from V and 6 bases from J, with 8 bases in between. The V gene's germline CDR1 is GTSNPN and CDR2 SVGIG (reference sequence). This CDR3 region has 12 residues. CDR3 residues: CAWSIPGNEQFF. In DNA form, the CDR3 reads TGTGCCTGGAGTATCCCCGGCAATGAGCAGTTCTTC.

On this clonotype itself: This could be a read error, since a much larger clone is one nucleotide away. The V and J genes are TRBV29-1 and TRBJ1-2, with no clear D. Germline CDR1 is SQVTM and CDR2 is ANQGSEA. CDR3 length equals 12 residues. Deletions cut 3 bases from V and 5 bases from J, with 10 bases between. The CDR3 DNA reads TGCAGCGTTGAGTTTCGGAGTTATGGCTACACCTTC. It yields the protein CSVEFRSYGYTF.

The table lists this clonotype with a few counts. The rearrangement joins TRBV10-3 to TRBJ2-1; 8 bases match TRBD1. CDR3 length equals 15 residues. Germline assignment: CDR1 ENHRY and CDR2 SYGVKD. With V trimmed by 7 bases and J by 6 bases, 11 bases remained unmatched. The CDR3 spells CAIKVNWDRSNEQFF. The CDR3, as DNA: TGTGCCATCAAGGTTAATTGGGACAGGAGCAATGAGCAGTTCTTC.

With regard to this clonotype: This clone may be a read error of a much larger clone one base away. V usage is TRBV6-5 and J usage is TRBJ2-2; 8 bases line up with TRBD1. Germline V gene lookup returns CDR1 MNHEY and CDR2 SVGAGI. The CDR3 loop spans 14 amino acids. The CDR3, as DNA: TGTACCAGCAGTCTCGAGACAGGGGCCGGGGAGCTGTTTTTT. Translation: CTSSLETGAGELFF.

The chain joins TRBV4-1 to TRBJ2-4; D unresolved. The ends were cut back, 0 bases at V and 8 bases at J, with 26 bases in the middle. In germline, CDR1 is MGHRA, CDR2 YSYEKL. The CDR3 covers 19 residues. CDR3: CASSQEHPLSVALYDIQYF. In DNA form, the CDR3 reads TGCGCCAGCAGCCAAGAGCATCCCCTGAGCGTGGCCCTATATGACATTCAGTACTTC.